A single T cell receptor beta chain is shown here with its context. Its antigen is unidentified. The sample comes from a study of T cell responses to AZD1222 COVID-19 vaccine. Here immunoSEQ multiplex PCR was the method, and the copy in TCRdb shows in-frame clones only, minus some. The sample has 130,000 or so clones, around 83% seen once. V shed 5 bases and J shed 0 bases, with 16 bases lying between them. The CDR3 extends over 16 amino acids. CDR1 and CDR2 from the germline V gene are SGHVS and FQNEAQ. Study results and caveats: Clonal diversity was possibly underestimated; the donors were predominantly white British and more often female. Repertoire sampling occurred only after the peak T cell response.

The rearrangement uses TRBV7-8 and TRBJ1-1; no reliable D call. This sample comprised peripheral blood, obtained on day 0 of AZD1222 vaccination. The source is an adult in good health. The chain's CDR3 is CASSPHVVTVNTEAFF. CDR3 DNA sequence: TGTGCCAGCAGCCCTCATGTGGTCACAGTGAACACTGAAGCTTTCTTT. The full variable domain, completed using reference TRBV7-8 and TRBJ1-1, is GAGVSQSPRYKVAKRGQDVALRCDPISGHVSLFWYQQALGQGPEFLTYFQNEAQLDKSGLPSDRFFAERPEGSVSTLKIQRTQQEDSAVYLCASSPHVVTVNTEAFFGQGTRLTVV.